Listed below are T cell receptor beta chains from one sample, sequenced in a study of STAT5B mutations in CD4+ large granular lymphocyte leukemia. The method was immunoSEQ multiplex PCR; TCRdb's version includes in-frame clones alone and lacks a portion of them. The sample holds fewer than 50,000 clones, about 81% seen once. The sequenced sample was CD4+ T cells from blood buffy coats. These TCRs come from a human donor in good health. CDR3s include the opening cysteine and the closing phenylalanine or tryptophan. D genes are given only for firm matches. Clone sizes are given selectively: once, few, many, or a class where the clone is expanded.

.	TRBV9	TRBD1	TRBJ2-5	CASSYGQGQETQYF	TGTGCCAGCAGTTACGGACAGGGCCAAGAGACCCAGTACTTC
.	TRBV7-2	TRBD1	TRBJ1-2	CASSLAPPGQGNYGYTF	TGTGCCAGCAGCTTAGCCCCCCCGGGACAGGGGAACTATGGCTACACCTTC
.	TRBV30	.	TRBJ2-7	CAWDYTPYSYEQYF	TGTGCCTGGGATTACACACCATACTCCTACGAGCAGTACTTC
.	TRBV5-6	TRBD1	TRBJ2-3	CASSPGTGSTDTQYF	TGTGCCAGCAGCCCCGGGACAGGATCCACAGATACGCAGTATTTT
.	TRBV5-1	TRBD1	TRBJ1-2	CASSQDRGSNYGYTF	TGCGCCAGCAGCCAGGACAGGGGCTCTAACTATGGCTACACCTTC
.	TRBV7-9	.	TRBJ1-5	CASNLGGGQPQHF	TGTGCCAGCAACTTAGGTGGTGGACAGCCCCAGCATTTT
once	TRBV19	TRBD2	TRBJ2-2	CASNNGRNTGGLFF	TGTGCCAGTAACAACGGGAGGAACACCGGGGGGCTGTTTTTT
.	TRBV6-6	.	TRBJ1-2	CEAEYGYTF	TGTGAGGCCGAATATGGCTACACCTTC
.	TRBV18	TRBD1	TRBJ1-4	CASSPSGTGTEKLFF	TGTGCCAGCTCACCGTCCGGGACAGGGACTGAAAAACTGTTTTTT
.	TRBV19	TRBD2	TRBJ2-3	CASSIRPGLTDTQYF	TGTGCCAGTAGTATCCGCCCGGGACTAACAGATACGCAGTATTTT
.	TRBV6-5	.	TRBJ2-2	CASSYSLPNTGELFF	TGTGCCAGCAGTTACTCGTTGCCGAACACCGGGGAGCTGTTTTTT
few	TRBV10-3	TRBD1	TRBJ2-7	CAISTGTVYEQYF	TGTGCCATCAGCACCGGGACAGTCTACGAGCAGTACTTC
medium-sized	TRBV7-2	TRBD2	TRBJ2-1	CASKRLAGGNNEQFF	TGTGCCAGCAAAAGGTTAGCGGGAGGGAACAATGAGCAGTTCTTC
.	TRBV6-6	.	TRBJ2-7	CASSRLVGYEQYF	TGTGCCAGCAGCCGACTAGTGGGCTACGAGCAGTACTTC
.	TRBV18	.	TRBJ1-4	CASSPPDRREKLFF	TGTGCCAGCTCACCGCCGGACCGTAGGGAAAAACTGTTTTTT
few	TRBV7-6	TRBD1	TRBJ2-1	CASSPQGAAYNEQFF	TGTGCCAGCAGCCCCCAGGGGGCTGCCTACAATGAGCAGTTCTTC
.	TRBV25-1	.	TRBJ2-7	CASSVTGRVYEQYF	TGTGCCAGCAGCGTGACAGGACGAGTCTACGAGCAGTACTTC
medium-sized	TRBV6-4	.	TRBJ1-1	CASRNTLMNTEAFF	TGTGCCAGCAGGAATACTCTTATGAACACTGAAGCTTTCTTT
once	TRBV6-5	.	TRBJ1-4	CASSYSSGPFEKLFF	TGTGCCAGCAGTTACTCATCCGGGCCTTTTGAAAAACTGTTTTTT
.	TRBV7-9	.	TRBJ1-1	CASSARGGTEAFF	TGTGCCAGCAGCGCCAGGGGTGGCACTGAAGCTTTCTTT
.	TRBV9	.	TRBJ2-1	CASSPRTASSYNEQFF	TGTGCCAGCAGCCCTCGGACAGCCAGCTCCTACAATGAGCAGTTCTTC
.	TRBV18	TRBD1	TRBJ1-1	CASSPTGSEAFF	TGTGCCAGCTCACCGACAGGGTCTGAAGCTTTCTTT
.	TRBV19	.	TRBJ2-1	CARVGILNEQFF	TGTGCCCGGGTGGGAATCTTAAATGAGCAGTTCTTC